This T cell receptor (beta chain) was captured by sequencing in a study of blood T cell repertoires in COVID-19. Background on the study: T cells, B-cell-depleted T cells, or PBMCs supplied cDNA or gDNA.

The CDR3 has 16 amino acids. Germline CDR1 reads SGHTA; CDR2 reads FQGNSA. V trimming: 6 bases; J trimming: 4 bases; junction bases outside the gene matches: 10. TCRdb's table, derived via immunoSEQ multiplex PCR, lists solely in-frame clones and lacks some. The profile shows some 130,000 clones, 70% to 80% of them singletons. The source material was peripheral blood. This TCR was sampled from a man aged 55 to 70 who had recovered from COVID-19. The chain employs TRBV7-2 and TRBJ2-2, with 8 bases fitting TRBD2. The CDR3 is CASREAGGASTGELFF. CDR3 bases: TGTGCCAGCAGAGAAGCCGGGGGGGCCAGCACCGGGGAGCTGTTTTTT.